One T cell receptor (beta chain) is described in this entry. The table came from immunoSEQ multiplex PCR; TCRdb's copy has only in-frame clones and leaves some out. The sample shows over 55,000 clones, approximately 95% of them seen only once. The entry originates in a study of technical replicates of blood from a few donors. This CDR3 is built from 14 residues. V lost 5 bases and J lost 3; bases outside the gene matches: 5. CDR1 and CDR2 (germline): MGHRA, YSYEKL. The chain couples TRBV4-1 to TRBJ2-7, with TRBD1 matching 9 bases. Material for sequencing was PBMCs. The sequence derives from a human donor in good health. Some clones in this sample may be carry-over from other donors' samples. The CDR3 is CASSARQGDYEQYF. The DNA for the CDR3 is TGCGCCAGCAGCGCCCGACAGGGGGACTACGAGCAGTACTTC.